This TCR beta chain was identified during a study of graft-versus-host responses after intestinal transplantation (dated by TCRdb to the early 2020s). General notes on the study: Recipients received multivisceral, liver-intestinal, or isolated intestinal transplants. After intestinal transplantation, graft-versus-host and host-versus-graft alloreactive T cell clones were followed in the graft, circulation and bone marrow using bulk TCR-beta CDR3 sequencing. The cohort enrolled 20 to 30 intestinal transplant recipients, one of whom was a retransplant, and a few patients without pretransplant specimens were excluded. Every recipient was given anti-thymocyte globulin induction, then maintenance tacrolimus and steroids for two to three years. To identify alloreactive clones, pre-transplant mixed lymphocyte reaction products were sequenced and then compared with unstimulated pre-transplant donor and recipient T cells. Rather than being sequenced by the commercial service, samples from a few later patients were sequenced in-house on an Illumina MiSeq and processed with MiXCR. A peak of at least 4% donor T cells among recipient peripheral blood mononuclear cells was the definition used for donor T cell macrochimerism.

On the study overall, not on this receptor specifically: Early after transplant, peak levels of circulating GvH clones were found to be associated with declines in HvG clones. The conclusions were limited by the relatively low number and heterogeneity of the intestinal transplant patients. GvH clones turned up in recipient bone marrow, with some appearing earlier in ileal mucosa or blood, a pattern consistent with an intestinal mucosal origin. High GvH to HvG T cell clonal ratios were observed in the allografts of patients with donor T cell macrochimerism.

The germline V gene (reference sequence) sets CDR1 to LNHDA and CDR2 to SQIVND. From cysteine to phenylalanine, the CDR3 is 14 amino acids long. Only the CDR3 DNA stays, 42 bases, in frame from base 1. After removal of 6 bases from V and 4 bases from J, the junction retains 8 bases not matched to a gene. On this clone itself: It lacks a known antigen. Base qualities are not provided; no much larger clone lies one nucleotide away.

The sample's time point label is to be understood as: cells obtained before transplantation from donor or recipient. CD3+CD4+ and CD3+CD8+ populations were FACS-sorted from unstimulated pre-transplant donor and recipient cells taken from spleen or lymph nodes. Library preparation employed the immunoSEQ multiplex PCR assay. In most patients, genomic DNA was isolated using the Qiagen DNeasy Blood and Tissue Kit and sent frozen to Adaptive Biotechnologies for TCR sequencing. For most patients, high-throughput TCR-beta CDR3 sequencing of genomic DNA was performed by Adaptive Biotechnologies. The authors processed their data as follows. TCR sequencing data for some 19 patients were retrieved from Adaptive's ImmunoSEQ software; three other patients were processed with MiXCR and VDJtools. CD4 versus CD8 sorting errors were corrected by removing sequences found in both subsets at a frequency ratio below 5:1. CDR3 nucleotide sequences shared by donor and recipient were removed because the origin of these sequences could not be assigned. To be classed as alloreactive, a clone needed at least 2-fold expansion over unstimulated cells and a minimum CFSE-low frequency of 0.002% (template counts) or 0.001% (read counts). A clone was considered mappable if detected in the sequenced pre-transplant spleen, lymph node, or MLR CFSE-low populations of the donor or recipient. Cumulative frequency of alloreactive clones was calculated as a percentage of all sequences weighted by copy number. The table comes from immuneACCESS by way of TCRdb, which keeps in-frame sequences with V and J called. Part of the clones is missing from these tables; in studies checked, under half for an unresolved V gene and the rest for unknown reasons. The DNA was the basis for D and trimming; V, J and clone size are from that table. Here the sample has 65,000 to 90,000 clones; around 90% occur a single time. 7.6% of the sample is taken by the ten largest.

The sequence was collected from a human donor who was the organ donor for an intestinal transplant. The rearranged segments are TRBV19 and TRBJ2-7, and 8 junction bases match TRBD1. The source was unstimulated CD8+ T cells sorted from spleen or lymph node cells, collected before transplant. The CDR3 amino acid sequence is: CASSFGTGAYEQYF. In nucleotide form, the sequence is TGTGCCAGTAGCTTTGGGACAGGAGCTTACGAGCAGTACTTC.